This T cell receptor (beta chain) appears in the sequencing data of a study of blood T cell repertoires in COVID-19. Study-level information: Sources were T cells, B-cell-depleted T cells, or PBMCs; the material itself was cDNA or gDNA.

This CDR3 contains 16 residues. With V trimmed by 5 bases and J by 3 bases, 9 bases remained unmatched. The germline CDR1 and CDR2 sequences are LGHDT and YNNKEL (reference sequence). Profiling relied on immunoSEQ multiplex PCR, and the TCRdb table lists in-frame clones only, not all of them. The data hold hundreds of thousands of clones, with about 80% observed a single time. The receptor's source is a woman between 50 and 59 years old who had been exposed to COVID-19. Sequencing used PBMCs or T cells enriched from blood (not recorded which). The chain recombines TRBV3-1 (or the pseudogene TRBV3-2) with TRBJ1-2; TRBD1 agrees at 10 bases. This CDR3 is CASSFIQDRGDYGYTF. In DNA, the CDR3 is TGTGCCAGCAGCTTTATTCAGGACAGGGGGGACTATGGCTACACCTTC.